The 9 T cell receptor beta chains below come from one sample, sequenced in a study of read filtering for tumor transcriptome and immune sequencing. Molecular barcoded adaptors covering alpha/delta and beta/gamma chains were used on approximately 400 ng RNA. TCRdb called the reads again in MiXCR, with one record for every CDR3 protein. The data hold approximately 90,000 distinct CDR3 sequences, with 20% to 25% observed a single time. Sequencing input: a population of CD138-negative cells sorted from bone marrow. The receptors come from a donor aged 40 or older with multiple myeloma.

This sequence joins TRBV2 and TRBJ2-1, with 10 positions matching TRBD1. Per the germline V gene, CDR1 is SNHLY and CDR2 is FYNNEI. J gave up 4 bases and V 7 bases, and 1 base lay outside the gene matches. CDR3 length: 13 residues. CDR3 DNA sequence: TGTGCCAGCACGGGACAGGGGTACAATGAGCAGTTCTTC. It translates to CASTGQGYNEQFF.

The table lists this clonotype with a few counts. The chain carries TRBV3-1 and TRBJ2-4, with D perhaps TRBD2 (5 bases). CDR3 length: 15 amino acids. Germline-derived CDR1 and CDR2 are LGHDT and YNNKEL (reference sequence). Trimming shortened V by 3 bases and J by 3 bases, and 12 bases separated the two germline ends. CDR3 sequence: CASSQDLGGKNIQYF. The CDR3 DNA reads TGTGCCAGCAGCCAGGACCTTGGAGGCAAAAACATTCAGTACTTC.

This clonotype came up a few times. The chain links TRBV14 to TRBJ2-5; 8 positions match TRBD1. Trimming took 4 bases from V and 2 from J; bases not matched to a gene: 6. The CDR3 runs to 15 residues. Germline V gene lookup returns CDR1 SGHDN and CDR2 FVKESK. CDR3: CASSPYRGIQETQYF. The CDR3 coding sequence is TGTGCCAGCAGCCCATACAGGGGGATTCAAGAGACCCAGTACTTC.

This clonotype came up many times. The rearrangement uses TRBV7-9 and TRBJ2-7, with 10 bases matching TRBD1. With 3 bases clipped from V and 1 base from J, the junction kept 6 bases outside the gene matches. CDR3 length: 16 amino acids. Germline V CDR1 and CDR2: SEHNR, FQNEAQ (reference sequence). The CDR3, as DNA: TGTGCCAGCAGCTTGGGACAGGGGAGACGTTCCTACGAGCAGTACTTC. This encodes CASSLGQGRRSYEQYF.

This clonotype has only a few counts. The gene calls are TRBV29-1 and TRBJ1-1; 10 bases match TRBD1. The CDR3 loop spans 16 amino acids. V dropped 4 bases and J dropped 1; count of bases not matched to a gene: 9. From germline, CDR1 is SQVTM and CDR2 ANQGSEA. This CDR3 is CSVGDRGAGGNTEAFF. CDR3 in DNA: TGCAGCGTTGGGGACAGGGGCGCTGGGGGGAACACTGAAGCTTTCTTT.

This clonotype has ten or more counts. This rearrangement joins TRBV7-2 to TRBJ2-5, with D perhaps TRBD1 (5 bases). The V gene lost 1 base and the J gene lost 7 bases, with 13 bases spanning the gap. The CDR3 is 14 residues long. CDR1 and CDR2 (germline): SGHTA, FQGNSA. The CDR3 nucleotides are TGTGCCAGCAGCTTAGGCGGTCAGCAGGGGACCCAGTACTTC. It translates to CASSLGGQQGTQYF. Drawing the rest from reference TRBV7-2 and TRBJ2-5, the complete variable domain is GAGVSQSPSNKVTEKGKDVELRCDPISGHTALYWYRQSLGQGLEFLIYFQGNSAPDKSGLPSDRFSAERTGGSVSTLTIQRTQQEDSAVYLCASSLGGQQGTQYFGPGTRLLVL.

This clonotype was seen a handful of times. The chain employs TRBV12-3 or TRBV12-4 and TRBJ2-7; D gene ambiguous. V was cut by 6 bases and J by 6 bases, with 12 bases left in between. The CDR3 is 12 amino acids. The CDR3 protein is CASSYRPREQYF. In DNA form, the CDR3 reads TGTGCCAGCAGCTACCGCCCGCGCGAGCAGTACTTC.

As concerns this clonotype: A much larger clone is a single base away; this may be a read error. CDR3 sequence (DNA): TGCGCCAGCAGCTTGGGTCGGGGAATTCAAGGGACCCAGTACTTC. This gives the protein CASSLGRGIQGTQYF. This sequence joins TRBV5-1 and TRBJ2-5, with a weak D call TRBD2 (5 bases). Germline V CDR1 and CDR2: SGHRS, YFSETQ. The CDR3 runs 15 residues.

This clonotype was recorded a few times. The gene calls are TRBV12-3 or TRBV12-4 and TRBJ1-4, with D possibly TRBD1 on 6 matching bases. The V gene lost 5 bases and the J gene lost 8 bases, with 15 bases spanning the gap. The CDR3 length is 14 residues. CDR3 nucleotides: TGTGCCAGCAGTCCTCTGGGGGCCAAGGAAAAACTGTTTTTT. This gives the protein CASSPLGAKEKLFF.